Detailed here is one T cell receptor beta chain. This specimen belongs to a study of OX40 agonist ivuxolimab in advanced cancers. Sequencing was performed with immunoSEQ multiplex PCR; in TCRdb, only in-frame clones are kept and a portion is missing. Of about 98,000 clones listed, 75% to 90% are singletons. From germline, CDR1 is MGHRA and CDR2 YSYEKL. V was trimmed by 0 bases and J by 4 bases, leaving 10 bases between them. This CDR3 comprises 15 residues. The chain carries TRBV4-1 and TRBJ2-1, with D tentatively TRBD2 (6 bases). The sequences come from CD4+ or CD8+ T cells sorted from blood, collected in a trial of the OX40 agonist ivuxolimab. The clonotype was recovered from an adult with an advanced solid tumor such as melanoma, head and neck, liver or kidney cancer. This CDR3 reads CASSQEGGGYNEQFF. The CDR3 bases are TGCGCCAGCAGCCAAGAAGGCGGAGGGTACAATGAGCAGTTCTTC.